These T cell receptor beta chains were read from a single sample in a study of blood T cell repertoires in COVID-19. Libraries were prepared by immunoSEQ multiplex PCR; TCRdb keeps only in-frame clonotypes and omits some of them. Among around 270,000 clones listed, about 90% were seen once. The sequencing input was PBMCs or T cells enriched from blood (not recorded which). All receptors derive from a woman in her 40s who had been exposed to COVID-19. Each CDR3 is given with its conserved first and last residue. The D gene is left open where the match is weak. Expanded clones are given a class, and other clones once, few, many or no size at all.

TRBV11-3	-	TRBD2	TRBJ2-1	CASSLGGTSGNDEQFF	TGTGCCAGCAGCTTAGGGGGGACTAGCGGGAACGATGAGCAGTTCTTC
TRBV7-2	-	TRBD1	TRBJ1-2	CASSPGGGGKNYGYTF	TGTGCCAGCAGCCCAGGGGGCGGGGGCAAGAACTATGGCTACACCTTC
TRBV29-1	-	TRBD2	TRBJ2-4	CSSGTKDKNIQYF	TGCAGCTCCGGGACTAAGGACAAAAACATTCAGTACTTC
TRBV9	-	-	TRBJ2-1	CASSVERLAPYNEQFF	TGTGCCAGCAGCGTAGAGCGGCTAGCGCCTTACAATGAGCAGTTCTTC
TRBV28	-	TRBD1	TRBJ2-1	CASSLRPGQMGNEQFF	TGTGCCAGCAGCCTACGGCCGGGACAGATGGGTAATGAGCAGTTCTTC
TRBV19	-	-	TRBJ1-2	CASSIPGIYNYGYTF	TGTGCCAGTAGTATCCCAGGGATCTATAACTATGGCTACACCTTC
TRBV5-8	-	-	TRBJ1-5	CASSLDVGSSNQPQHF	TGTGCCAGCAGCTTGGATGTGGGCAGCTCGAATCAGCCCCAGCATTTT
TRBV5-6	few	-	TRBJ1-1	CASSWTVNTEAFF	TGTGCCAGCAGCTGGACAGTGAACACTGAAGCTTTCTTT
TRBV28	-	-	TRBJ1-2	CASSSGQTTF	TGTGCCAGCAGTTCAGGACAGACCACCTTC
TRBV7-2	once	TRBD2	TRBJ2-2	CASGGAGELFF	TGTGCCAGCGGGGGGGCCGGGGAGCTGTTTTTT
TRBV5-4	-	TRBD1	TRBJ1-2	CATGHSDRDRGLGGYTF	TGTGCCACCGGACACTCCGACCGGGACAGGGGATTAGGCGGCTACACCTTC
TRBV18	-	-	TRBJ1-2	CASSPATSLNYGYTF	TGTGCCAGCTCACCAGCGACATCTCTTAACTATGGCTACACCTTC
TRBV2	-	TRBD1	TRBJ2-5	CAISDRIRETQYF	TGTGCCATTTCGGACAGGATCCGAGAGACCCAGTACTTC
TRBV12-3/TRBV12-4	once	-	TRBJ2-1	CASSLTSDEQFF	TGTGCCAGCAGCCTGACCAGCGATGAGCAGTTCTTC
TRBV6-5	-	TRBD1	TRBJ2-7	CAGGQASYEQYF	TGTGCCGGGGGACAGGCCTCCTACGAGCAGTACTTC
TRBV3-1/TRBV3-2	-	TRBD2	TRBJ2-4	CASSQDQASGGAKNIQYF	TGTGCCAGCAGCCAAGATCAGGCTAGCGGGGGAGCCAAAAACATTCAGTACTTC
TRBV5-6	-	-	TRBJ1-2	CASSLVWTKGRDGYTF	TGTGCCAGCAGCTTGGTTTGGACCAAGGGGAGGGATGGCTACACCTTC
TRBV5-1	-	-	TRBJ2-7	CASSTGGTGYEQYF	TGCGCCAGCAGTACTGGCGGGACCGGCTACGAGCAGTACTTC
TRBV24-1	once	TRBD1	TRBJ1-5	CATSDANRGVFQPQHF	TGTGCCACCAGTGATGCTAACAGGGGGGTATTTCAGCCCCAGCATTTT
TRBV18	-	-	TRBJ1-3	CASSPGQSGNTIYF	TGTGCCAGCTCACCAGGGCAGTCTGGAAACACCATATATTTT
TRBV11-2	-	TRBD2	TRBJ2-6	CASSLVVAGWSGANVLTF	TGTGCCAGCAGCTTAGTGGTAGCGGGGTGGTCTGGGGCCAACGTCCTGACTTTC
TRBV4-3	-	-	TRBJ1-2	CASSQGYTGPGGYTF	TGCGCCAGCAGCCAGGGTTACACAGGGCCAGGGGGCTACACCTTC
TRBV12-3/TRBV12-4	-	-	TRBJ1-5	CASSSGGQPQHF	TGTGCCAGCAGTTCCGGGGGTCAGCCCCAGCATTTT
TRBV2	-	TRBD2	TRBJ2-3	CASSVSTSGGPSTDTQYF	TGTGCCAGCAGTGTTTCGACTAGCGGGGGCCCAAGCACAGATACGCAGTATTTT
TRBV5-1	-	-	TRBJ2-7	CASSLGLPSYEQYF	TGCGCCAGCAGCCTGGGACTTCCCTCCTACGAGCAGTACTTC
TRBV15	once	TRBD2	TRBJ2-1	CATSSGPGLVFYNEQFF	TGTGCCACCAGCAGTGGCCCGGGACTAGTTTTCTACAATGAGCAGTTCTTC
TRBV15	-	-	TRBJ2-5	CATSRDSGTERGTGETQYF	TGTGCCACCAGCAGAGATTCGGGGACAGAGAGAGGGACTGGAGAGACCCAGTACTTC
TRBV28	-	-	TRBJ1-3	CASSQRLSGNTIYF	TGTGCCAGCAGCCAGCGGTTGTCTGGAAACACCATATATTTT
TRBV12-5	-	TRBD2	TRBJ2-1	CASGPAGGSEQFF	TGTGCTAGTGGTCCCGCCGGGGGGAGTGAGCAGTTCTTC
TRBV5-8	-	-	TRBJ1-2	CASSFSGVLVYGYTF	TGTGCCAGCAGCTTCAGCGGGGTACTTGTCTATGGCTACACCTTC
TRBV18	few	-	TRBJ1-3	CASSSKQGQRGNTIYF	TGTGCCAGCTCATCAAAGCAGGGGCAAAGAGGAAACACCATATATTTT
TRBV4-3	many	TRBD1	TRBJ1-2	CASSPTGDDTGGYTF	TGCGCCAGCAGCCCAACAGGGGACGATACGGGTGGCTACACCTTC
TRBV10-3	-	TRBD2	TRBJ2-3	CAGGGTTDTQYF	TGTGCCGGAGGCGGGACTACGGATACGCAGTATTTT
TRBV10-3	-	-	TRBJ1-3	CAISEEKGPRNTIYF	TGTGCCATCAGTGAGGAGAAGGGGCCAAGAAACACCATATATTTT
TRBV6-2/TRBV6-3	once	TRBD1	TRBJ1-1	CASSYRGRVGTEAFF	TGTGCCAGCAGTTACAGGGGGCGGGTGGGGACTGAAGCTTTCTTT
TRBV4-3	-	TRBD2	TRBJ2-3	CASSQDGGGADTQYF	TGCGCCAGCAGCCAAGACGGGGGGGGCGCAGATACGCAGTATTTT
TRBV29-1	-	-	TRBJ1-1	CSVSTGTEAFF	TGCAGCGTCTCTACAGGGACTGAAGCTTTCTTT
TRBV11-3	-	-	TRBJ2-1	CASSFFLRTGYNEQFF	TGTGCCAGCAGCTTCTTCCTTCGAACGGGATACAATGAGCAGTTCTTC
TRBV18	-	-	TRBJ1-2	CASSPAQGNGYGYTF	TGTGCCAGCTCACCGGCGCAGGGAAATGGCTATGGCTACACCTTC
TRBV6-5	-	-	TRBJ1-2	CASSYSSGNYGYTF	TGTGCCAGCAGTTACTCGAGCGGTAACTATGGCTACACCTTC
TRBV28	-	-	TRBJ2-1	CASSSRTEGDEQFF	TGTGCCAGCAGTTCTCGGACCGAGGGCGATGAGCAGTTCTTC
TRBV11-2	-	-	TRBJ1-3	CASSLVSSGNTIYF	TGTGCCAGCAGCTTAGTGAGCTCTGGAAACACCATATATTTT
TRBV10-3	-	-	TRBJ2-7	CAISESRTVSYEQYF	TGTGCCATCAGTGAGTCGAGGACAGTCTCCTACGAGCAGTACTTC
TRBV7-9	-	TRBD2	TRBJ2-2	CASSSQAGTGELFF	TGTGCCAGCAGCTCTCAAGCGGGGACCGGGGAGCTGTTTTTT
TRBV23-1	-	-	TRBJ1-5	CASSQSAVYSNQPQHF	TGCGCCAGCAGTCAATCGGCGGTTTATAGCAATCAGCCCCAGCATTTT
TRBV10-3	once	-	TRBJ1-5	CAISETRDINQPQHF	TGTGCCATCAGTGAAACCCGGGACATTAATCAGCCCCAGCATTTT
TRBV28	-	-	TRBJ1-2	CASSWSANYGYTF	TGTGCCAGCAGTTGGAGCGCTAACTATGGCTACACCTTC
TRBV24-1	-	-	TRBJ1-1	CATSDLVLGRYTEAFF	TGTGCCACCAGTGATTTGGTGTTGGGGAGGTACACTGAAGCTTTCTTT
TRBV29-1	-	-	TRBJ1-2	CSVEDLQGGKGYTF	TGCAGCGTTGAAGATCTTCAAGGAGGGAAAGGCTACACCTTC
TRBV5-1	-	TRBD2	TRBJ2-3	CASYNRLKRLAGALTDTQYF	TGCGCCAGCTATAACCGACTTAAACGACTAGCGGGGGCCCTCACAGATACGCAGTATTTT
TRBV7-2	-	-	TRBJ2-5	CASSSHGQETQYF	TGTGCCAGCAGCTCCCACGGCCAAGAGACCCAGTACTTC
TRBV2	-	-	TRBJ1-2	CASSELGGYGYTF	TGTGCCAGCAGTGAACTGGGAGGCTATGGCTACACCTTC